This paragraph covers one TCR beta chain sequence. This sample is drawn from a study of blood T cell repertoires in COVID-19. Study at large: Spain, Italy and the United States supplied samples that represented acute and convalescent COVID-19.

In the original analysis: Nucleated cell counts were estimated from reference gene primer amplification. The assay was immunoSEQ multiplex PCR, and TCRdb's table has in-frame clones only and misses some. D and trimming come from the DNA, and the V and J calls and clone size come from that table. The data show 65,000 to 75,000 clones, around 84% seen once. Germline V gene data show CDR1 as SGHRS and CDR2 as YFSETQ. V lost 4 bases to trimming and J lost 6 bases; unmatched junction nucleotides: 28. CDR3 length: 22 amino acids. The specimen was peripheral blood. The chain uses TRBV5-1 and TRBJ1-2, with TRBD1 matching 12 bases. This sequence was found in a woman aged 80 or over with acute or convalescent COVID-19. The CDR3 DNA reads as TGCGCCAGCAGCCCCCCCTCCGGGACAGGGGGCGCCAAGACTGGTATTCGGGATGGCTACACCTTC. Amino acid sequence: CASSPPSGTGGAKTGIRDGYTF. Using reference TRBV5-1 and TRBJ1-2 for the parts outside the CDR3, the full variable domain is KAGVTQTPRYLIKTRGQQVTLSCSPISGHRSVSWYQQTPGQGLQFLFEYFSETQRNKGNFPGRFSGRQFSNSRSEMNVSTLELGDSALYLCASSPPSGTGGAKTGIRDGYTFGSGTRLTVV.